The rows below give T cell receptor beta chains drawn from one sample of a study of cytotoxic CD8 clonotypes in ibrutinib-treated CLL. Generated by immunoSEQ multiplex PCR, the TCRdb table keeps only in-frame clones and is missing some. The sample lists 150,000 to 250,000 clones, around three quarters occurring once. Here the sequenced sample was PBMCs, taken after 24 months of ibrutinib treatment. The receptors come from a human donor with chronic lymphocytic leukemia. Both conserved end residues are part of each CDR3. Each record gives: J gene, V gene, clone size, D gene, CDR3 protein, CDR3 DNA. A D gene is named only where the DNA matches it firmly. Size is omitted from some rows. Given values are once, few, many or a class for expanded clones.

J gene: TRBJ2-7; V gene: TRBV30; clone size: NA; D gene: NA; CDR3 protein: CAWSTLRSSPSYEQYF; CDR3 DNA: TGTGCCTGGTCAACTTTAAGGTCGAGCCCTTCCTACGAGCAGTACTTC
J gene: TRBJ1-1; V gene: TRBV4-2; clone size: NA; D gene: TRBD1; CDR3 protein: CASSQGQGGNTEAFF; CDR3 DNA: TGTGCCAGCAGCCAAGGACAGGGCGGGAACACTGAAGCTTTCTTT
J gene: TRBJ2-3; V gene: TRBV4-1; clone size: NA; D gene: NA; CDR3 protein: CASSQGTAGNTDTQYF; CDR3 DNA: TGCGCCAGCAGCCAAGGAACAGCGGGTAATACAGATACGCAGTATTTT
J gene: TRBJ2-7; V gene: TRBV5-1; clone size: NA; D gene: TRBD2; CDR3 protein: CASSWRGGGREYSYEQYF; CDR3 DNA: TGCGCCAGCAGCTGGAGGGGAGGTGGGAGGGAATATTCCTACGAGCAGTACTTC
J gene: TRBJ2-7; V gene: TRBV7-2; clone size: NA; D gene: TRBD2; CDR3 protein: CASSEPGLALYEQYF; CDR3 DNA: TGTGCCAGCAGCGAGCCGGGACTAGCCCTCTACGAGCAGTACTTC
J gene: TRBJ2-3; V gene: TRBV7-3; clone size: NA; D gene: NA; CDR3 protein: CASSLSGFTDTQYF; CDR3 DNA: TGTGCCAGCAGCTTATCGGGTTTCACAGATACGCAGTATTTT
J gene: TRBJ1-1; V gene: TRBV30; clone size: few; D gene: NA; CDR3 protein: CAWSLHSGLTNTEAFF; CDR3 DNA: TGTGCCTGGAGCCTACACTCGGGACTGACAAACACTGAAGCTTTCTTT
J gene: TRBJ2-2; V gene: TRBV6-1; clone size: once; D gene: TRBD1; CDR3 protein: CASSVSGTVTGELFF; CDR3 DNA: TGTGCCAGCAGTGTCTCCGGGACAGTTACCGGGGAGCTGTTTTTT
J gene: TRBJ2-1; V gene: TRBV9; clone size: once; D gene: NA; CDR3 protein: CASSVLAVAYNEQFF; CDR3 DNA: TGTGCCAGCAGCGTCTTAGCGGTTGCCTACAATGAGCAGTTCTTC
J gene: TRBJ2-7; V gene: TRBV14; clone size: many; D gene: NA; CDR3 protein: CASSQFYEQYF; CDR3 DNA: TGTGCCAGCAGCCAGTTCTACGAGCAGTACTTC
J gene: TRBJ2-3; V gene: TRBV5-4; clone size: NA; D gene: TRBD2; CDR3 protein: CASSSQTSGRAETQYF; CDR3 DNA: TGTGCCAGCAGCTCACAAACTAGCGGGAGGGCCGAAACGCAGTATTTT
J gene: TRBJ2-7; V gene: TRBV19; clone size: NA; D gene: NA; CDR3 protein: CASSLRLEYEQYF; CDR3 DNA: TGTGCCAGTAGCTTAAGGTTGGAATACGAGCAGTACTTC
J gene: TRBJ1-2; V gene: TRBV19; clone size: NA; D gene: NA; CDR3 protein: CASSILDSSYGYTF; CDR3 DNA: TGTGCCAGTAGTATCTTGGACTCGAGCTATGGCTACACCTTC